This T cell receptor (beta chain) was recovered during a study of control samples from healthy donors and cancer patients. The table came from immunoSEQ multiplex PCR; TCRdb's copy has only in-frame clones and leaves some out. The table shows around 140,000 clones, with under 95% occurring only once. The germline gives CDR1 LGHDT, CDR2 YNNKEL (reference sequence). Trimming removed 8 bases at V and 6 bases at J, with 18 bases between. The CDR3 covers 14 residues. This TCR was recovered from a young man in good health. This chain links TRBV3-1 (or the pseudogene TRBV3-2) with TRBJ2-3, with D tentatively TRBD1 (5 bases). Sequencing was performed on blood. The CDR3 reads CASRLWQGPDTQYF. The CDR3 DNA reads TGTGCCAGCCGTCTATGGCAGGGCCCCGATACGCAGTATTTT.